This T cell receptor (beta chain) was retrieved from a study of T cells in localized non-small cell lung cancer. CDR1 SGHDT and CDR2 YYEEEE come from the germline V gene. V lost 0 bases, J lost 0 bases, and 3 bases stayed unmatched. The CDR3 totals 16 residues. About this clone: Its cognate antigen is unknown.

TCRdb's table, derived via immunoSEQ multiplex PCR, lists solely in-frame clones and lacks some. Altogether 25,000 to 35,000 clones are present, about 90% being singletons, with the ten largest covering 2% to 2.5%. The study, taken as a whole, reports: For the top 100 tumor clones, a median around 55 also appeared in adjacent lung.

This receptor was taken from a female donor older than 55 with stage I lung adenocarcinoma. The chain has TRBV5-6 and TRBJ2-4, with 7 bases identical to TRBD1. This sample comprised peripheral blood, obtained before any cancer treatment. In nucleotides, the CDR3 is TGTGCCAGCAGCTTGGGGGACAGCCTAGCCAAAAACATTCAGTACTTC. Its translation: CASSLGDSLAKNIQYF. The entire variable domain, with the rest obtained from reference TRBV5-6 and TRBJ2-4, is as follows: DAGVTQSPTHLIKTRGQQVTLRCSPKSGHDTVSWYQQALGQGPQFIFQYYEEEERQRGNFPDRFSGHQFPNYSSELNVNALLLGDSALYLCASSLGDSLAKNIQYFGAGTRLSVL.